This T cell receptor beta chain was retrieved from a study of CD8 T cells in ankylosing spondylitis. TCRdb analysed the 5' RACE reads with MiXCR anew, one entry per CDR3 protein. Of 670,000 or so distinct CDR3 sequences detected, under 20% appear once; the ten largest clones hold around 20%. Study-wide results and limits: In ankylosing spondylitis blood, a motif of eight highly homologous TCR beta variants appeared characteristic.

Looked up from germline, CDR1 is MGHRA and CDR2 is YSYEKL. The CDR3 is 15 amino acids. The trim removed 0 bases at V and 7 bases at J, leaving 3 bases unmatched. On this clonotype: Its target is unknown.

This TCR was recovered from a male donor with ankylosing spondylitis. The sample consisted of blood, either unsorted or a sorted T cell fraction (not recorded which). The rearrangement links TRBV4-1 to TRBJ1-4; 9 bases align to TRBD1. This CDR3 reads CASSQEGTGREKLFF. The CDR3 DNA is TGCGCCAGCAGCCAAGAAGGGACAGGGCGTGAAAAACTGTTTTTT.